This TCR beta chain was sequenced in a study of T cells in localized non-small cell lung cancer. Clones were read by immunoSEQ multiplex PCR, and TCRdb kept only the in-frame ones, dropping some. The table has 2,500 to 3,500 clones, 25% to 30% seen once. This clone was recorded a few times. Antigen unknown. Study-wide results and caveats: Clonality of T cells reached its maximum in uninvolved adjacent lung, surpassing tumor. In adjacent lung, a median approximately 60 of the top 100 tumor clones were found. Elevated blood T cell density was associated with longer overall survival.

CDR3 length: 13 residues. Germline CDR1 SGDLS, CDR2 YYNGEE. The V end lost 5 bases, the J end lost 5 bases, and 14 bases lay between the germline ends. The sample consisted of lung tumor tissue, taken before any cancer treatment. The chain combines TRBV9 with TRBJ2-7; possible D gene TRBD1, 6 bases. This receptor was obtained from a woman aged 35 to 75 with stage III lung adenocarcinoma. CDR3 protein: CASSQWGPDEQYF. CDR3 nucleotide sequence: TGTGCCAGCAGTCAGTGGGGGCCCGACGAGCAGTACTTC.